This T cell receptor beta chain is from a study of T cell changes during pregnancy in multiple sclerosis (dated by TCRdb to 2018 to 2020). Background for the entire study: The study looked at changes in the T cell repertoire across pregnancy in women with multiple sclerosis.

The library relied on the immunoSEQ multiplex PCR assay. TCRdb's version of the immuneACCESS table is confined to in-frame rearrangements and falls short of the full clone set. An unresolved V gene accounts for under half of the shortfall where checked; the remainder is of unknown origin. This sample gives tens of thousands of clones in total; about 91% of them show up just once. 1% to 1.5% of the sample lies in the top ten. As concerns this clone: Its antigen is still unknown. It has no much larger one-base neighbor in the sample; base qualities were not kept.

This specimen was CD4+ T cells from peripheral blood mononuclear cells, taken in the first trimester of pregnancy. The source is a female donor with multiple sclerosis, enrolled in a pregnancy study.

The DNA sequence follows: TGTGCCAGCAGTTCTACAGGGGGCGGCAATCAGCCCCAGCATTTT. This translates into CASSSTGGGNQPQHF. This sequence uses TRBV6-1 and TRBJ1-5, with 9 bases in between that match TRBD1. Trimming leaves V shorter by 5 bases and J shorter by 2 bases, with the junction holding 4 bases beyond the gene matches. Reading from cysteine to phenylalanine, the CDR3 counts 15 amino acids. The entry retains the CDR3 DNA only, 45 bases that are in frame from base 1. From the germline V gene, CDR1 is MNHNS and CDR2 is SASEGT.